This T cell receptor beta chain was found in a study of CD8+CD57+ T cells in acquired aplastic anemia (dated by TCRdb to 2017 to 2018). Context from the whole study: On average, sorted CD4+ and CD8+ cells yielded about 3 ug of extracted DNA, with a range of roughly 0.18 to 27.4 ug. CD8+CD57+ expansion was defined as frequency above the mean frequency observed in healthy subjects.

Overall results and qualifications from the work: Patients and healthy controls showed no significant difference in CD8+ Simpson's diversity (P=0.060). Fewer than 35 CD8+ CDR3 sequences were found to be shared between patients and controls, but these sequences appeared to be highly expressed in patients and within the immunodominant clones of the patients.

A single count supports this clonotype. The antigen it recognizes is unknown. No per-base quality is available; no much larger clone lies one base away. A lone read gives weak evidence. The patients picked for sequencing were ones in whom flow cytometry had shown an expansion of CD8+CD57+ cells. Every patient had a diagnosis of severe acquired aplastic anemia based on International Study of Aplastic Anemia and Agranulocytosis and Camitta criteria. Patients had received no therapy at the time of blood sampling. In this study, sorted CD4+ and CD8+ T cells from the blood of healthy subjects and of severe aplastic anemia patients had their TCR repertoires deep-sequenced. Patients were enrolled under clinicaltrials.gov protocols 00001620, 01623167, 00001397, 00071045, 00081523 and 00961064 in the USA. Ficoll-Paque density gradient centrifugation was used to isolate peripheral blood mononuclear cells. Before DNA was extracted, CD4+ and CD8+ T cells were sorted using either FACS or magnetic beads.

Genomic DNA was used as template for profiling of TCR beta VDJ combinations and CDR3 sequences. An Illumina HiSeq 2000 was used for TCR repertoire sequencing. From the authors' description of their analysis: Repertoire assessment relied on Simpson's diversity index, CDR3 size and DJ length profiles, and TRBV/TRBJ rearrangement plots. The most abundant DNA sequence in the deep sequencing data was defined as the immunodominant clone. CDR3 amino acid sequences were screened for sharing across subjects and were compared with published repertoires and the VDJdb database. Through fastp at Q25 and MiXCR, TCRdb rebuilt clones from the public reads, retaining in-frame beta chains. Each entry merges the rows of one CDR3 protein and shows their most common DNA and genes. Here the V and J calls rest on TCRdb's processing, not on the authors' analysis. The sample table lists about 470,000 distinct CDR3 sequences, less than 35% of them with a count of one. The ten most abundant clones make up 0.75% to 0.95% of the sample.

V was cut back by 0 bases and J by 0 bases, leaving a gap of 12 bases between them. From cysteine to phenylalanine, the CDR3 is 16 amino acids long. The sequence is cut down to CDR3 DNA, 48 bases in frame from base 1. The germline V gene encodes CDR1 LNHNV and CDR2 YYDKDF (reference sequence). Sequencing was done on a sample of sorted CD4+, CD8+, or CD8+CD57+ T cells (not recorded which) from PBMCs. The TCR was taken from a human donor with aplastic anemia. The chain employs TRBV15 and TRBJ2-7, with the D gene not clear enough to name. The nucleotide sequence is TGTGCCACCAGCAGAGATTATGGCGTGGGCTCCTACGAGCAGTACTTC. It translates as CATSRDYGVGSYEQYF.